The clone carrying this TCR beta chain came up a few times. Its antigen is not identified. This CDR3 region has 15 residues. V lost 5 bases, J lost 5 bases, and 15 bases lay in between. CDR1 and CDR2 from the germline V gene are SEHNR and FQNEAQ (reference sequence). This sample is part of a study of T cell repertoires in cytomegalovirus infection. Study as a whole: Well-studied HLA-B-restricted epitopes and recently identified HLA-C-restricted epitopes of CMV were both used in the study.

MiXCR, run by TCRdb on the reads, gives a single entry per CDR3 protein. Here the sample spans nearly 700,000 distinct CDR3 sequences, approximately 33% being singletons. The material sequenced was cultured PBMCs, taken from culture after CMV antigen stimulation. The rearrangement uses TRBV7-9 and TRBJ1-4, with unresolved D. The sequence was obtained from a human donor in good health (CMV status not recorded). Some clones in this sample may be carry-over from other donors' samples. In DNA, the CDR3 is TGTGCCAGCAGCCAACGGTCCGGGTTAAATGAAAAACTGTTTTTT. As protein: CASSQRSGLNEKLFF.